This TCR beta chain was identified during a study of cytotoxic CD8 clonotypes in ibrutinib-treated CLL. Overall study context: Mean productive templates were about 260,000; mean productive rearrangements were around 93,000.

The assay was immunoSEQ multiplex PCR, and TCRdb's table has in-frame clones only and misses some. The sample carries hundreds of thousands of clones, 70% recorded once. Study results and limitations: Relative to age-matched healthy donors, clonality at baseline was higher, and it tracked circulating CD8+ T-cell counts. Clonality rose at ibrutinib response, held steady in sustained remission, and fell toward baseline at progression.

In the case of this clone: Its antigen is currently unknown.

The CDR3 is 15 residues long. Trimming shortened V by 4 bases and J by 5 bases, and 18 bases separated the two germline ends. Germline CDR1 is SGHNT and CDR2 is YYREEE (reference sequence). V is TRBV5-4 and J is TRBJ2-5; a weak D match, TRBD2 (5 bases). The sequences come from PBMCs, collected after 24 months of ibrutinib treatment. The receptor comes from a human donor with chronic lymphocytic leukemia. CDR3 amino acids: CASSVARGRRETQYF. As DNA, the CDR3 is TGTGCCAGCAGCGTCGCCAGAGGGAGACGGGAGACCCAGTACTTC.